These T cell receptor beta chains were read from a single sample in a study of shared clonotypes between healthy human individuals. The assay was immunoSEQ multiplex PCR, and TCRdb's table has in-frame clones only and misses some. The repertoire holds around 700,000 clones, with less than 80% as singletons. Source material: memory CD4+ T cells sorted from blood. The receptors derive from a woman aged 30 to 39 in good health. CDR3s include the opening cysteine and the closing phenylalanine or tryptophan. A D gene is named only where the DNA matches it firmly. Only some rows state a clone size, as once, few, many or a class for expanded clones.

D: NA; size: NA; V: TRBV27; J: TRBJ2-7; CDR3: CASSTLTTTYEQYF; DNA: TGTGCCAGCAGTACCTTGACTACCACCTACGAGCAGTACTTC
D: NA; size: NA; V: TRBV10-3; J: TRBJ2-7; CDR3: CAISERDGSYEQYF; DNA: TGTGCCATCAGTGAACGGGACGGCTCCTACGAGCAGTACTTC
D: NA; size: NA; V: TRBV5-1; J: TRBJ2-1; CDR3: CASSLVASAENEQFF; DNA: TGCGCCAGCAGCTTGGTTGCTAGCGCGGAGAATGAGCAGTTCTTC
D: NA; size: NA; V: TRBV18; J: TRBJ1-5; CDR3: CASSPQGNNQPQHF; DNA: TGTGCCAGCTCACCACAGGGTAACAATCAGCCCCAGCATTTT
D: NA; size: few; V: TRBV10-3; J: TRBJ1-1; CDR3: CAISDRGSDTEAFF; DNA: TGTGCCATCAGTGACAGGGGTTCGGACACTGAAGCTTTCTTT
D: NA; size: NA; V: TRBV4-2; J: TRBJ2-6; CDR3: CASSPTGSSSGANVLTF; DNA: TGTGCCAGCAGCCCCACAGGGAGTAGCTCTGGGGCCAACGTCCTGACTTTC
D: NA; size: few; V: TRBV7-9; J: TRBJ1-3; CDR3: CASSLSVNTIYF; DNA: TGTGCCAGCAGCTTATCGGTAAACACCATATATTTT
D: TRBD1; size: NA; V: TRBV28; J: TRBJ1-1; CDR3: CASSLNRGQGAEAFF; DNA: TGTGCCAGCAGTTTGAATCGAGGACAGGGGGCTGAAGCTTTCTTT
D: TRBD2; size: NA; V: TRBV27; J: TRBJ2-1; CDR3: CASRTLARNYNEQFF; DNA: TGTGCCAGCAGAACACTAGCGCGTAACTACAATGAGCAGTTCTTC
D: TRBD1; size: NA; V: TRBV2; J: TRBJ1-2; CDR3: CASNGGQGNNYGYTF; DNA: TGTGCCAGCAATGGGGGACAGGGAAATAACTATGGCTACACCTTC
D: NA; size: NA; V: TRBV5-4; J: TRBJ2-6; CDR3: CASSMTVTLSGANVLTF; DNA: TGTGCCAGCAGCATGACAGTTACCCTCTCTGGGGCCAACGTCCTGACTTTC